This TCR beta chain comes out of a study of shared clonotypes between healthy human individuals. The study separated CD4+ cells into CD45RA+ naive and CD45RA-negative memory subsets. The test was conducted at deep level. Sequencing used immunoSEQ multiplex PCR; TCRdb keeps in-frame clones, though not all of them. The table records about 2.4 million clones, more than 85% of them present only once. Per germline, CDR1 MNHEY and CDR2 SVGAGI. The CDR3 is made up of 13 amino acids. Trimming removed 7 bases at V and 1 base at J, with 9 bases between. J is TRBJ2-3 and V is TRBV6-5; perhaps TRBD2 as D (5 bases). Sequenced sample: naive CD4+ T cells from PBMCs. Subset indicated: CD45RA+ positively selected. This sequence was found in a young man in good health. Some clones in this sample may be carry-over from other donors' samples. CDR3 residues: CASTPRGTDTQYF. The CDR3 DNA is TGTGCCAGCACCCCGCGGGGCACAGATACGCAGTATTTT.